Below are 10 T cell receptor beta chains sequenced from a single sample in a study of long-term antiretroviral therapy in people with HIV. Running of the v3.0 immunoSEQ assay took place at survey level. Clones were read by immunoSEQ multiplex PCR, and TCRdb kept only the in-frame ones, dropping some. The table lists approximately 3,200 clones, 70% to 90% of them singletons. The starting material was unsorted PBMCs, obtained 0.3 years after starting antiretroviral therapy. The receptors stem from a woman between 45 and 65 years old with HIV.

This chain joins TRBV5-5 and TRBJ1-2; possibly TRBD1 for D (6 bases). V was pared by 0 bases and J by 8 bases, with 20 bases between. The germline CDR1 and CDR2 sequences are SGHKS and YYEKEE (reference sequence). This CDR3 is 16 amino acids long. As DNA, the CDR3 is TGTGCCAGCAGCTTGGCCGACATTACAGGGTTCTACGGCTACACCTTC. Translating gives CASSLADITGFYGYTF.

This chain uses TRBV19 with TRBJ2-1, with 7 bases lining up with TRBD2. Germline CDR1 is LNHDA and CDR2 is SQIVND (reference sequence). The CDR3 spans 16 residues. Trimming removed 11 bases from V and 0 bases from J; junction bases left unmatched: 13. The chain's CDR3 is CASREERGNSYNEQFF. The CDR3 region has the DNA TGTGCCTCTAGGGAGGAGCGGGGCAACTCCTACAATGAGCAGTTCTTC.

The gene calls are TRBV5-5 and TRBJ1-6; the D is unclear. CDR3 length equals 14 residues. Germline values: CDR1 SGHKS, CDR2 YYEKEE (reference sequence). Trimming took off 0 bases at V and 8 bases at J, with 9 bases between the two ends. The DNA for the CDR3 is TGTGCCAGCAGCTTGGCACCCGACCATTCACCCCTCCACTTT. Its translation is CASSLAPDHSPLHF.

In regard to this clone: The junction shows a germline mismatch at one end, possibly a read error. This chain joins TRBV5-4 and TRBJ1-2, with unresolved D. CDR3 size: 14 residues. The germline V gene has CDR1 SGHNT and CDR2 YYREEE (reference sequence). CDR3 sequence (DNA): TGCGCCAGCAGCCAAGACTCGGCGGGCTATGGCTACACCTTC. It encodes CASSQDSAGYGYTF.

The chain links TRBV10-3 to TRBJ1-2, with TRBD1 matching over 7 bases. Trimming cost V 0 bases and J 7 bases; bases outside gene matches: 8. There are 15 residues in the CDR3. Germline CDR1 ENHRY, CDR2 SYGVKD. Here the CDR3 DNA reads TGTGCCATCAGTGAGTCTGATAGGACAGGTGGTGGCTACACCTTC. Translating gives CAISESDRTGGGYTF.

The rearrangement uses TRBV6-1 and TRBJ1-2; weak D call: TRBD1 (6 bases). Trimming took 6 bases from V and 8 from J, leaving 19 bases between them. Germline assignment: CDR1 MNHNS and CDR2 SASEGT. The CDR3 loop spans 14 amino acids. The CDR3 DNA is TGTGCCAGCAGGGCAAAGGAGGGGGGCTTGGGCTACACCTTC. As protein: CASRAKEGGLGYTF.

This clone was observed a single time. The chain combines TRBV28 with TRBJ2-7; D might be TRBD1 or TRBD2, each matching 5 bases. The CDR3 length is 15 residues. Germline values: CDR1 MDHEN, CDR2 SYDVKM. V shed 7 bases and J shed 2 bases, with 18 bases lying between them. In nucleotides, the CDR3 is TGTGCCAGCACCGTTATAGGGGACGGAGCCTACGAGCAGTACTTC. This sequence encodes CASTVIGDGAYEQYF.

The V gene is TRBV28, the J gene TRBJ2-1; D unclear. This CDR3 has 12 amino acids. Trimming removed 6 bases at V and 4 bases at J, with 7 bases between. Per germline, CDR1 MDHEN and CDR2 SYDVKM. The CDR3 protein is CASRPDYNEQFF. CDR3 nucleotides: TGTGCCAGCAGGCCTGATTACAATGAGCAGTTCTTC.

The V gene is TRBV5-1, the J gene TRBJ2-6, with 9 bases lining up with TRBD1. The CDR3 covers 18 residues. CDR1 is SGHRS, CDR2 YFSETQ, per germline. Trimming removed 3 bases from V and 1 base from J; junction bases left unmatched: 8. The CDR3 DNA reads as TGCGCCAGCAGCTCCCGGGACAGGGTTCGTTCTGGGGCCAACGTCCTGACTTTC. Translation: CASSSRDRVRSGANVLTF.

The rearrangement links TRBV7-2 to TRBJ2-6; D gene ambiguous. CDR1 SGHTA and CDR2 FQGNSA come from the germline V gene. V dropped 2 bases and J dropped 4 bases, with 6 bases sitting between them. This CDR3 contains 14 residues. CDR3 sequence reads: CASSLKTGANVLTF. The CDR3 region has the DNA TGTGCCAGCAGCTTAAAAACGGGGGCCAACGTCCTGACTTTC. Together with reference TRBV7-2 and TRBJ2-6, the CDR3 gives the full variable domain: GAGVSQSPSNKVTEKGKDVELRCDPISGHTALYWYRQSLGQGLEFLIYFQGNSAPDKSGLPSDRFSAERTGGSVSTLTIQRTQQEDSAVYLCASSLKTGANVLTFGAGSRLTVL.